The T cell receptor beta chain under discussion was sequenced for a study of cytomegalovirus exposure and HLA in healthy donors. Points from the study as a whole: The only immune exposure information that was available was CMV serostatus. According to a later analysis, most TCR beta chains associated with CMV appeared HLA-restricted. A link between a missense DCLRE1C variant and TCR beta V- and J-gene trimming emerged from a later analysis.

Primers: 60 Vbeta forward and 13 Jbeta reverse. Sequencing was performed with immunoSEQ multiplex PCR; in TCRdb, only in-frame clones are kept and a portion is missing. The sample includes about 120,000 clones, roughly 80% of them seen just once. On this clone itself: Its antigen is as yet unknown.

V gave up 4 bases and J gave up 3 bases; unmatched junction bases: 8. From germline, CDR1 is MGHDK and CDR2 SYGVNS. The CDR3 runs to 15 residues. Among the donors, all were healthy bone marrow donors. The chain combines TRBV25-1 with TRBJ2-7; 8 nucleotides line up with TRBD2. The TCR originated in a woman aged 45-60 years in good health and CMV-seronegative. Sequencing was carried out using PBMCs. CDR3 in amino acids: CASSAGGSGGYEQYF. CDR3 DNA sequence: TGTGCCAGCAGTGCAGGCGGAAGCGGGGGCTACGAGCAGTACTTC.